This T cell receptor beta chain was profiled in a study of CD8 T cells in ankylosing spondylitis (dated by TCRdb to the late 2010s). With respect to the entire study: The study profiled T cell receptor beta repertoires in healthy donors and ankylosing spondylitis patients to find disease-linked TCR variants. The full study cohort comprised 25 ankylosing spondylitis patients and some 100 healthy donors. Peripheral blood samples were taken, and synovial fluid was additionally collected from ankylosing spondylitis patients.

General findings and caveats noted by the study authors: The disease-linked clones showed a CD8+ phenotype and occurred at relatively low frequencies in peripheral blood. Some motif variants were previously reported in synovial fluid and blood of reactive arthritis patients, suggesting common disease-initiation mechanisms. A TCR beta motif of about eight highly homologous amino acid variants appeared characteristic of blood from ankylosing spondylitis patients. According to the report, matched synovial fluid samples from ankylosing spondylitis patients were significantly enriched for the disease-linked clones.

Inclusive of the bounding cysteine and phenylalanine, the CDR3 is 12 residues long. Left in the record is the CDR3 DNA by itself, 36 bases read in frame from the first base. Based on the germline V gene, the CDR1 and CDR2 sequences are SGDLS and YYNGEE. The trim is 5 bases for V and 4 bases for J, with a gap of 6 bases between the germline ends. This clonotype occurred many times. What this receptor recognizes is not known. No base qualities exist here, and no much larger clone lies one base off it. The sequencing machine was an Illumina HiSeq 2500. TCR beta libraries were prepared by quantitative 5'-RACE with molecular barcodes. The authors' analysis ran thus. A new computational method based on a probabilistic model of VDJ rearrangement was used to identify disease-linked TCR variants. Using fastp trimming at Q25 and MiXCR clonotype assembly, TCRdb reanalyzed the public sequencing data and kept in-frame beta chains. Under each unique CDR3 protein, matching rows form one entry showing the most common genes and DNA. TCRdb assigned the V and J calls; the authors' analysis was not used. This sample holds 40,000 or so distinct CDR3 sequences; roughly 2.5% were observed only once. Of the sample, roughly 4.4% falls within the top ten clones.

In this chain, TRBV9 is recombined with TRBJ2-2; the D gene remains uncertain. This receptor was obtained from a male donor with ankylosing spondylitis or in good health (not recorded which). The specimen was blood, either unsorted or a sorted T cell fraction (not recorded which). The DNA sequence is as follows: TGTGCCAGCAGTGACTTCACCGGGGAGCTGTTTTTT. Its protein is CASSDFTGELFF.